What follows describes a single TCR beta chain. From germline, CDR1 is SGHNT and CDR2 YENEEA. Germline trimming cut 1 base from V and 7 bases from J; bases unmatched to any gene: 5. This CDR3 contains 15 residues. The sample originates from a study of blood T cell repertoires in COVID-19. Only in-frame clones appear in the TCRdb table, and some are missing; sequencing was by immunoSEQ multiplex PCR. This table has approximately 350,000 clones, over 70% appearing once. The source of this sequence is a woman aged 45 to 65 with COVID-19, enrolled during active disease. The sequencing input was peripheral blood. The genes are TRBV11-3 and TRBJ2-1; TRBD2 matches 9 bases. The CDR3: CASSLGLAGANEQFF. CDR3 DNA sequence: TGTGCCAGCAGCTTAGGTTTAGCGGGAGCGAATGAGCAGTTCTTC. The variable domain in full, completed from reference TRBV11-3 and TRBJ2-1, reads EAGVVQSPRYKIIEKKQPVAFWCNPISGHNTLYWYLQNLGQGPELLIRYENEEAVDDSQLPKDRFSAERLKGVDSTLKIQPAELGDSAVYLCASSLGLAGANEQFFGPGTRLTVL.